This T cell receptor beta chain was retrieved from a study of CXCR3-negative and CXCR3-positive naive CD8 T cells. Study results and limitations: Comparably high diversity marked both naive subsets, whereas memory CD8+ cells had much lower diversity. CXCR3-expressing naive cells carried TRB CDR3s more hydrophobic than those of CXCR3-negative naive cells.

Each TRB cDNA library was prepared by 5' RACE (with UMI labels). TCRdb reprocessed the 5' RACE reads; each CDR3 protein has one entry and no DNA is given. Recorded for this sample: tens of thousands of distinct CDR3 sequences. Investigators sorted each CD8+ T cell subset in triplicate, taking 300,000 or so cells each time. Definition of naive CD8+ T cells rested on a CD45RO-CCR7+CD27+CD95- profile. A note on this clonotype: Antigen: not known.

The CDR3 has 13 residues. Germline CDR1 MNHNY, CDR2 SVGAGI (reference sequence). Sequenced sample: naive CXCR3+ CD8+ T cells from blood. As to subset: CD45RO-CCR7+CD27+CD95- naive CD8+ T cells expressing CXCR3 (TNR3+). The receptor was isolated from a human donor in good health. Some clones in this sample may be carry-over from other donors' samples. The chain combines TRBV6-6 with TRBJ2-3. This chain's CDR3 is CSSSYRSTDTQYF.